A selection of T cell receptor beta chains follows, all from one sample in a study of shared clonotypes between healthy human individuals. The data were produced by immunoSEQ multiplex PCR, yet TCRdb's version contains in-frame clones alone and is incomplete. The profile shows some 2,400,000 clones, approximately 94% of them singletons. The sample consisted of naive CD4+ T cells sorted from blood. The receptors shown here come from a man between 18 and 29 years old in good health. CDR3s include the opening cysteine and the closing phenylalanine or tryptophan. D genes are given only for firm matches. A row's size may be missing; if present it is once, few, many or a size class.

CDR3 | DNA | J | D | size | V
CASSHRTASTDTQYF | TGTGCCAGCAGTCACCGGACAGCTAGCACAGATACGCAGTATTTT | TRBJ2-3 | NA | NA | TRBV27
CATQGRVTYEQYF | TGTGCCACCCAGGGGCGCGTGACCTACGAGCAGTACTTC | TRBJ2-7 | NA | NA | TRBV5-8
CASSLNTVNTGELFF | TGCGCCAGCAGCTTGAATACAGTAAACACCGGGGAGCTGTTTTTT | TRBJ2-2 | NA | NA | TRBV5-1
CSARVDTEAFF | TGCAGTGCTAGAGTCGACACTGAAGCTTTCTTT | TRBJ1-1 | NA | NA | TRBV20-1
CAWTSGVGQPQHF | TGTGCCTGGACTTCCGGGGTTGGACAGCCCCAGCATTTT | TRBJ1-5 | NA | few | TRBV30
CASGPGELQFF | TGTGCCAGCGGCCCCGGGGAATTGCAGTTCTTC | TRBJ2-1 | NA | NA | TRBV6-5
CASSIVGTGAYEQYF | TGTGCCAGTAGTATTGTCGGGACGGGCGCCTACGAGCAGTACTTC | TRBJ2-7 | NA | NA | TRBV19
CASTDGNSYEQYF | TGTGCCAGCACCGACGGCAACTCCTACGAGCAGTACTTC | TRBJ2-7 | NA | NA | TRBV2
CSVERGQGGIQETQYF | TGCAGCGTTGAGAGGGGGCAGGGAGGAATTCAAGAGACCCAGTACTTC | TRBJ2-5 | NA | NA | TRBV29-1
CASSRVGRDSNSPLHF | TGTGCCAGCAGCCGGGTAGGGCGAGATTCTAATTCACCCCTCCACTTT | TRBJ1-6 | NA | NA | TRBV5-4
CASRNTGLGEETQYF | TGTGCCAGCAGAAACACAGGGCTCGGGGAAGAGACCCAGTACTTC | TRBJ2-5 | NA | NA | TRBV28
CASSPEAGVTGELFF | TGCGCCAGCAGCCCCGAGGCAGGGGTCACCGGGGAGCTGTTTTTT | TRBJ2-2 | NA | NA | TRBV5-1
CSVGTGLFSLDEQYF | TGCAGCGTTGGGACGGGACTGTTTTCGCTCGACGAGCAGTACTTC | TRBJ2-7 | NA | NA | TRBV29-1
CATGRQETQYF | TGTGCCACCGGAAGGCAAGAGACCCAGTACTTC | TRBJ2-5 | NA | NA | TRBV6-5
CASSLRGVSYEQYF | TGTGCCAGCAGTTTACGGGGGGTCTCCTACGAGCAGTACTTC | TRBJ2-7 | TRBD2 | NA | TRBV28
CASSQVGGAMSKNIQYF | TGCGCCAGCAGCCAAGTGGGCGGGGCCATGTCCAAAAACATTCAGTACTTC | TRBJ2-4 | NA | NA | TRBV4-3
CSVYPGPAANTGELFF | TGCAGCGTCTACCCGGGACCCGCGGCGAACACCGGGGAGCTGTTTTTT | TRBJ2-2 | NA | NA | TRBV29-1
CASSLAGSYNEQFF | TGTGCCAGCAGCTTAGCGGGCTCCTACAATGAGCAGTTCTTC | TRBJ2-1 | NA | NA | TRBV7-6
CASSLMGTGELFF | TGTGCCAGCAGCTTAATGGGAACCGGGGAGCTGTTTTTT | TRBJ2-2 | NA | NA | TRBV7-3
CASSFTTGANSPLHF | TGTGCCAGCAGCTTTACGACAGGGGCTAATTCACCCCTCCACTTT | TRBJ1-6 | TRBD1 | NA | TRBV7-9
CASSERRAESTQYF | TGTGCCAGCAGTGAGAGGCGGGCGGAGAGTACGCAGTATTTT | TRBJ2-3 | NA | once | TRBV2
CASSLFDRSTDTQYF | TGTGCCAGCAGCTTGTTTGACCGTAGCACAGATACGCAGTATTTT | TRBJ2-3 | NA | NA | TRBV5-6
CASSEIRGQQYF | TGTGCCAGCAGTGAAATCCGAGGACAGCAGTACTTC | TRBJ2-4 | NA | NA | TRBV6-1
CASSSKGGDNSPLHF | TGCGCCAGCAGCTCAAAGGGTGGGGACAATTCACCCCTCCACTTT | TRBJ1-6 | NA | NA | TRBV5-1
CASSRSSGSLNEQFF | TGTGCCAGCAGCAGATCTAGCGGGAGTTTAAATGAGCAGTTCTTC | TRBJ2-1 | TRBD2 | NA | TRBV7-2
CASGLVPVRTNYGYTF | TGTGCTAGTGGTTTGGTCCCCGTGCGGACTAACTATGGCTACACCTTC | TRBJ1-2 | NA | NA | TRBV12-5
CASSSSRALNSYEQYF | TGTGCCAGCAGCTCCTCTCGGGCATTAAACTCCTACGAGCAGTACTTC | TRBJ2-7 | NA | NA | TRBV7-4
CAWSAPPSSYNEQFF | TGTGCCTGGAGTGCCCCCCCGAGCTCCTACAATGAGCAGTTCTTC | TRBJ2-1 | NA | once | TRBV30
CASSGHRLTEAFF | TGTGCCAGCAGTGGACATAGGTTGACTGAAGCTTTCTTT | TRBJ1-1 | NA | NA | TRBV2
CSVRLGGQETQYF | TGCAGCGTCCGCCTGGGGGGCCAAGAGACCCAGTACTTC | TRBJ2-5 | NA | NA | TRBV29-1
CASSLRDGWNEQFF | TGCGCCAGCAGCTTACGGGACGGATGGAATGAGCAGTTCTTC | TRBJ2-1 | NA | NA | TRBV5-1
CASSLPRGSGIGTDTQYF | TGTGCCAGCAGTTTACCCCGGGGTAGCGGGATAGGCACAGATACGCAGTATTTT | TRBJ2-3 | TRBD2 | NA | TRBV27